There are a few counts of the clone carrying this T cell receptor (beta chain). These data belong to a study of identical twins. TCRdb reanalysed the 5' RACE reads using MiXCR and keeps one entry per CDR3 protein. The profile shows nearly 900,000 distinct CDR3 sequences, 9% to 15% of them singletons. The V end lost 0 bases, the J end lost 3 bases, and 18 bases lay between the germline ends. Germline V gives CDR1 SQVTM, CDR2 ANQGSEA. The CDR3 has 16 residues. Another study also made use of these data, one on yellow fever vaccine responses in identical twins. That source reports: Twin vaccine T cell responses reportedly seemed partly convergent, partly personalized.

The chain has TRBV29-1 and TRBJ2-7, with a weak D call TRBD2 (5 bases). This sequence originates from a young woman in good health. Sequences were obtained from PBMCs. This CDR3 is CSVEDRAGPGVYEQYF. The CDR3 DNA reads TGCAGCGTTGAAGATCGGGCGGGCCCTGGAGTCTACGAGCAGTACTTC.